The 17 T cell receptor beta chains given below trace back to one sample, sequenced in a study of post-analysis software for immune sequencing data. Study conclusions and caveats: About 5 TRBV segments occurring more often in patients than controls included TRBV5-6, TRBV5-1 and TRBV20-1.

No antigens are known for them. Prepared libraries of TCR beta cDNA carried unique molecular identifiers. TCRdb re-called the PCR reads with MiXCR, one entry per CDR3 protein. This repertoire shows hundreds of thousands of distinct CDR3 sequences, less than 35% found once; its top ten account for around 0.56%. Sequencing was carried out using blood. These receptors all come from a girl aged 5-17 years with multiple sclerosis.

The CDR3 region has the DNA TGCAGTGCGAGCGGCAGGGTTAACTATGGCTACACCTTC. Its translation is CSASGRVNYGYTF. This chain connects TRBV20-1 to TRBJ1-2, with D possibly TRBD1 on 5 matching bases. This CDR3 contains 13 residues. CDR1 and CDR2 from the germline V gene are DFQATT and SNEGSKA (reference sequence). Between the trimmed V and J ends, which lost 6 bases and 1 base, there was a span of 12 bases.

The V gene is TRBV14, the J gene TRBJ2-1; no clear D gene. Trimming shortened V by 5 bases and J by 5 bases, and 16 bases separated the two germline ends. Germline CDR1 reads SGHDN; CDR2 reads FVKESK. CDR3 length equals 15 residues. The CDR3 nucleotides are TGTGCCAGCAGCTTCCTGGTGGGCCCCCACAATGAGCAGTTCTTC. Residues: CASSFLVGPHNEQFF.

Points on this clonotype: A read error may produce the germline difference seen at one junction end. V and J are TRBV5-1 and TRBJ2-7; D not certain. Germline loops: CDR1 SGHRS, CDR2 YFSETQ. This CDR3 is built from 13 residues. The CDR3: CANSLHFSYEQYF. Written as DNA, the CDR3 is TGCGCCAACAGCTTACATTTCTCCTACGAGCAGTACTTC.

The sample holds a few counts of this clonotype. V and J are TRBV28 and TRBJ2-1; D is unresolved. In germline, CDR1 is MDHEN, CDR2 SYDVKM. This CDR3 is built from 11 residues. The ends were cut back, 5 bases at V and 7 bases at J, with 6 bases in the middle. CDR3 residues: CASSAINEQFF. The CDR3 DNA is TGTGCCAGCAGTGCGATAAATGAGCAGTTCTTC.

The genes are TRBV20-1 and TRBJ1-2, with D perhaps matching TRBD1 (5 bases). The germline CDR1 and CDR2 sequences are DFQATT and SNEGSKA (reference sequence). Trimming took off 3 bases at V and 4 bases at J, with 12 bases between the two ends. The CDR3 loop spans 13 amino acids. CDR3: CSASSLTAYGYTF. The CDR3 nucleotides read TGCAGTGCTAGTTCGCTGACAGCCTATGGCTACACCTTC.

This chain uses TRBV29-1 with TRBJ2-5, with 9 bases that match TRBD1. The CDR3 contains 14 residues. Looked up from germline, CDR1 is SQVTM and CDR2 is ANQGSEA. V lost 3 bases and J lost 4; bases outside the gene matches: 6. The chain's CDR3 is CSVDMGQGGETQYF. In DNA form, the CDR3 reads TGCAGCGTTGATATGGGACAGGGTGGAGAGACCCAGTACTTC. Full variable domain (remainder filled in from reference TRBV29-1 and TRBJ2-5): SAVISQKPSRDICQRGTSLTIQCQVDSQVTMMFWYRQQPGQSLTLIATANQGSEATYESGFVIDKFPISRPNLTFSTLTVSNMSPEDSSIYLCSVDMGQGGETQYFGPGTRLLVL.

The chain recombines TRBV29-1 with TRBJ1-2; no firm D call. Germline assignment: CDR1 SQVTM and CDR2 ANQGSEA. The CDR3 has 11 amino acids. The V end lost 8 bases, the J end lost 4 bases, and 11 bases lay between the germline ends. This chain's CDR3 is CSTLMGYGYTF. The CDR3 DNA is TGCAGCACACTGATGGGCTATGGCTACACCTTC.

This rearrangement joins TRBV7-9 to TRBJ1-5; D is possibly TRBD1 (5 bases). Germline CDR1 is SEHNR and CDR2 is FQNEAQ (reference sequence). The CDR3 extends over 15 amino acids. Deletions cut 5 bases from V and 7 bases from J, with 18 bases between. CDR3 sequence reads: CASSPGALRDQPQHF. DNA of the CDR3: TGTGCCAGCAGCCCCGGGGCTTTAAGGGACCAGCCCCAGCATTTT.

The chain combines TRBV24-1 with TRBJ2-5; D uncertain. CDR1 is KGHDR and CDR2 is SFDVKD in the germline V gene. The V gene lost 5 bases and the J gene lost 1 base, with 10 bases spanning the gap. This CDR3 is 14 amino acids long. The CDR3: CATSGSAVQETQYF. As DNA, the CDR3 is TGTGCCACCAGTGGCTCGGCGGTCCAAGAGACCCAGTACTTC.

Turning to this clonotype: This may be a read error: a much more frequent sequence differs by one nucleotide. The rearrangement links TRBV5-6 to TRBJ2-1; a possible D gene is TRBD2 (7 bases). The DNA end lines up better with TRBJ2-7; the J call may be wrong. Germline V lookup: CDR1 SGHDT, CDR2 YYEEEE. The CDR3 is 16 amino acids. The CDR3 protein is CASSLGSGGSYNEQYF. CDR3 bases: TGTGCCAGCAGCTTGGGATCGGGGGGCTCCTACAATGAGCAGTACTTC.

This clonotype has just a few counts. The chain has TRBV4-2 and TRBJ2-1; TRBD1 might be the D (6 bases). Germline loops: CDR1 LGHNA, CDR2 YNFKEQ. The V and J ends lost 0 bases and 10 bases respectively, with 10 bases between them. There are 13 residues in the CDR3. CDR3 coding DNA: TGTGCCAGCAGCCAAGAACAGGGCCGGGAGCAGTTCTTC. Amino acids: CASSQEQGREQFF.

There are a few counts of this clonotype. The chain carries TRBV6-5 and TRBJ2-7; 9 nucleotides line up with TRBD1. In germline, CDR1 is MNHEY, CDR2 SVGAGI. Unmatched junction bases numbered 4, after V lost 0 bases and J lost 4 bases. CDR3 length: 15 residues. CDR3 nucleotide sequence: TGTGCCAGCAGTTACTCCCACGGACAGGGGTACGAGCAGTACTTC. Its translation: CASSYSHGQGYEQYF.

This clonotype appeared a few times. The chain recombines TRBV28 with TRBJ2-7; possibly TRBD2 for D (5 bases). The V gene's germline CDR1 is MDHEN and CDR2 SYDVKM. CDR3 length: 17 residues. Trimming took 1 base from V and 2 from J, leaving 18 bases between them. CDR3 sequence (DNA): TGTGCCAGCAGTTTATCCCTTGGGGTAGCGCAGACCTACGAGCAGTACTTC. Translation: CASSLSLGVAQTYEQYF. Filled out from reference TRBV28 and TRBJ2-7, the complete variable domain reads DVKVTQSSRYLVKRTGEKVFLECVQDMDHENMFWYRQDPGLGLRLIYFSYDVKMKEKGDIPEGYSVSREKKERFSLILESASTNQTSMYLCASSLSLGVAQTYEQYFGPGTRLTVT.

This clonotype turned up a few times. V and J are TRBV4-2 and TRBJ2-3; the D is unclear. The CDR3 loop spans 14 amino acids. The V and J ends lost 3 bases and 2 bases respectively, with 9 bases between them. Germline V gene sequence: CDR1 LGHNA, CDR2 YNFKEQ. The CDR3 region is CASSQSDVTDTQYF. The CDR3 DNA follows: TGTGCCAGCAGCCAGAGCGACGTCACAGATACGCAGTATTTT.

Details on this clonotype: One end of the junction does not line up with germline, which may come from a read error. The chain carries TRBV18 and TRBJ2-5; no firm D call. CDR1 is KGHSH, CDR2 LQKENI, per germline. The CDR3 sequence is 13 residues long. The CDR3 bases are TGTGCCGGCTCGCCCGGGTATCAAGAGACCCAGTACTTC. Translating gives CAGSPGYQETQYF.

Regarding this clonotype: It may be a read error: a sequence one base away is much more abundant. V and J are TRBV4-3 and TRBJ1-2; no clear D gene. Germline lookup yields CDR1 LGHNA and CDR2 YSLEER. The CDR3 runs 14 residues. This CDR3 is CAGSQDLPWDGYTF. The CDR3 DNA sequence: TGCGCCGGCAGCCAAGATCTACCGTGGGATGGCTACACCTTC.

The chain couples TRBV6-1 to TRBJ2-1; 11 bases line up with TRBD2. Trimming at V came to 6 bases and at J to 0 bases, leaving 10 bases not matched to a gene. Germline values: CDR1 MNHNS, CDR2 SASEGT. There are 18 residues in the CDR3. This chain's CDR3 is CASRVALAGVSSYNEQFF. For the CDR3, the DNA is TGTGCCAGCAGGGTGGCACTAGCGGGGGTCAGCTCCTACAATGAGCAGTTCTTC.